This is a list of T cell receptor beta chains from one sample in a study of cytotoxic CD8 clonotypes in ibrutinib-treated CLL. The table came from immunoSEQ multiplex PCR; TCRdb's copy has only in-frame clones and leaves some out. Seen here are under 15,000 clones, 50% to 75% observed once, and the top ten hold around 40%. Source: PBMCs, taken before ibrutinib treatment. The receptors shown here come from a human donor with chronic lymphocytic leukemia. CDR3s leave out the opening cysteine and the closing phenylalanine or tryptophan. Size tells how often a clone was seen (once, few, many) or the class of an expanded clone, and some rows leave it out.

clone_size v_call cdr3_aa
. TRBV5-6 ASSLALRRGAHGYT
. TRBV5-1 ASSQTTPRNEQY
. TRBV18 ASSQSYEQY
few TRBV5-4 ASSPYQDDYEQY
. TRBV19 ASRSGTGPVGYT
. TRBV6-1 ASSPSRGGYGYT
many TRBV7-6 ASTEAVSGLVGETQY
many TRBV19 ASSTGTVRGYT
. TRBV29-1 SVMTGGYEQY
. TRBV4-1 ASSGAGGANYGYT
. TRBV25-1 ASSEWSSGDTDTQY
. TRBV5-8 ASSLDRERGQY
many TRBV7-9 ASSQETGGTPLPGELF
. TRBV10-2 ASSEAGSEQY
few TRBV11-2 ASSLAPQGLSTSPLH
. TRBV19 ASSVQGSREPQH
once TRBV4-2 ASSQTSGDYEQY
. TRBV5-1 ASSLGGPKIGAF
. TRBV30 AWSGWGGNTEAF
. TRBV15 ATSGTAKNIQY
once TRBV10-3 ATWTTGNEQF
. TRBV10-1 ASSEDRVGNEQY
. TRBV2 ASSAGQEPYNEQF
. TRBV7-8 ASSLAPDRWGYT
. TRBV11-2 ASSPPTTDTQY
. TRBV7-9 ASSLARGRGAVEQY
. TRBV27 ARTGGRNYGYT
. TRBV5-5 ASSRRGTAYYEQY
. TRBV7-9 ASSLNRGRDEKLF
once TRBV5-4 ASSLDREASYEQY
. TRBV29-1 SVEGYGGNQPQH
. TRBV19 ASSLSYSGPNTGELF
. TRBV28 ATRPPGRTYEQY
. TRBV9 ASSVEGGGTEAF
. TRBV11-2 ASSFLAGGQETQY
once TRBV7-9 ASSQTETQY
once TRBV7-9 ASSSGQGLNQPQH
. TRBV23-1 ASSQKVDRATNEKLF
. TRBV7-8 ASSIGQSSTDTQY
. TRBV7-9 ASSALGGANNSPLH
. TRBV2 ASSERYEQY
large TRBV19 ASSIDGYGYT